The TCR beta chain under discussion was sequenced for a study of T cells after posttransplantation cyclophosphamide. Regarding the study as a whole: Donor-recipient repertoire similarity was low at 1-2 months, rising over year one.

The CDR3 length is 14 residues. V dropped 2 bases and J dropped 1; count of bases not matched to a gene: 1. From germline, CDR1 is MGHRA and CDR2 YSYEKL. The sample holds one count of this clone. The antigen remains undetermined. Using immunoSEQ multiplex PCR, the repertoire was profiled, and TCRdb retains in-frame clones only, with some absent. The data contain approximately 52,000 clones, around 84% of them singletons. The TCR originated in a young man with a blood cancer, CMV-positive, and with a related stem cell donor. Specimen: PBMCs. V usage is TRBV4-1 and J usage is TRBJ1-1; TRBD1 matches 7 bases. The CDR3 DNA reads TGCGCCAGCAGCCAAAGACAGGGGAACACTGAAGCTTTCTTT. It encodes CASSQRQGNTEAFF.